Below, one TCR beta chain is given with its context. Its specificity is unknown. This record comes from a study of a mutant IDH1 vaccine in newly diagnosed glioma. Regarding time point: week 23, last vaccination. Each dose delivered 300 ug of mutant IDH1 20-mer peptide subcutaneously with imiquimod. Trimming shortened V by 1 base and J by 5 bases, and 13 bases separated the two germline ends. The CDR3 is 15 amino acids. Germline CDR1 is SGHTA and CDR2 is FQGTGA. Generated by immunoSEQ multiplex PCR, the TCRdb table keeps only in-frame clones and is missing some. The table includes approximately 41,000 clones, 80% to 95% detected once.

The rearrangement links TRBV7-3 to TRBJ2-3; D possibly corresponds to TRBD1 (6 bases). The TCR originated in a man in his fifties with glioma. The sequenced sample was PBMCs, obtained from a glioma patient whose treatment included an IDH1 peptide vaccine. The CDR3, as DNA: TGTGCCAGCAGCTTAAATGGGGGCTCCGTAGATACGCAGTATTTT. Its translation is CASSLNGGSVDTQYF.